Reported below is one T cell receptor beta chain. The naive CD8 population came from CD45RO-negative cells selected for CCR7, without terminally differentiated effector memory CD45RA+ cells. Sequencing used immunoSEQ multiplex PCR; TCRdb keeps in-frame clones, though not all of them. The sample records more than 600,000 clones, 92% being singletons. This entry belongs to a study of shared clonotypes between healthy human individuals. Deletions cut 6 bases from V and 4 bases from J, with 16 bases between. The CDR3 runs to 14 residues. CDR1 SQVTM and CDR2 ANQGSEA come from the germline V gene. The specimen was naive CD8+ T cells sorted from blood. This chain links TRBV29-1 with TRBJ2-1, with D possibly matching TRBD2 (6 bases). The source is a man aged 25-45 years in good health. The CDR3 region is CSVLAEPTYNEQFF. CDR3 bases: TGCAGCGTATTAGCGGAGCCCACTTACAATGAGCAGTTCTTC.